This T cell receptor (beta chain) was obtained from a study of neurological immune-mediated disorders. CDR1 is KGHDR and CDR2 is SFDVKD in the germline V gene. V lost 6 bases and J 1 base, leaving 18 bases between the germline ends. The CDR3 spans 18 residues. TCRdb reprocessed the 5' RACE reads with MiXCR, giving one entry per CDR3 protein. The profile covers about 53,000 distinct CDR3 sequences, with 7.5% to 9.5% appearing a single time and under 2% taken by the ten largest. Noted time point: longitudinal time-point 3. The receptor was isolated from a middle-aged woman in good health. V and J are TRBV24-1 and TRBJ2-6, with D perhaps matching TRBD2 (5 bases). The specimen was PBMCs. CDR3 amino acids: CATSPGELTISGANVLTF. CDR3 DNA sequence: TGTGCCACCAGTCCGGGTGAGCTGACTATATCTGGGGCCAACGTCCTGACTTTC.